A single sample gave rise to the 5 T cell receptor beta chains below, sequenced in a study of shared clonotypes between healthy human individuals. TCRdb's table, derived via immunoSEQ multiplex PCR, lists solely in-frame clones and lacks some. The table has hundreds of thousands of clones, more than 70% seen once. Input material: PBMCs. These receptors were taken from a middle-aged woman in good health. Some clones in this sample may be carry-over from other donors' samples.

The rearrangement joins TRBV11-3 to TRBJ2-1, with D perhaps TRBD2 (6 bases). Germline CDR1 and CDR2: SGHNT and YENEEA. This CDR3 comprises 16 residues. Trimming shortened V by 1 base and J by 4 bases, and 14 bases separated the two germline ends. The CDR3, as DNA: TGTGCCAGCAGCTTAGCGGGAGCAGGAATTTACAATGAGCAGTTCTTC. Translating it yields CASSLAGAGIYNEQFF.

The chain has TRBV30 and TRBJ2-7, with TRBD2 matching 7 bases. This CDR3 has 13 residues. Germline assignment: CDR1 GTSNPN and CDR2 SVGIG (reference sequence). V gave up 4 bases and J gave up 5 bases; unmatched junction bases: 8. CDR3 sequence (DNA): TGTGCCTGGAAGGCGAGGGCGGGAGACGAGCAGTACTTC. It specifies CAWKARAGDEQYF.

The chain couples TRBV18 to TRBJ2-7, with TRBD2 matching over 8 bases. Germline lookup yields CDR1 KGHSH and CDR2 LQKENI. Trimming removed 1 base from V and 2 bases from J; junction bases left unmatched: 4. The CDR3 sequence is 15 residues long. The CDR3 sequence: CASSPLYSGAYEQYF. CDR3 in DNA: TGTGCCAGCTCACCACTTTATAGCGGGGCCTACGAGCAGTACTTC.

This chain joins TRBV2 and TRBJ1-5; TRBD1 matches at 8 bases. Unmatched junction bases numbered 3, after V lost 6 bases and J lost 2 bases. The CDR3 length is 14 residues. CDR1 and CDR2 from the germline V gene are SNHLY and FYNNEI. CDR3: CASRDRGGNQPQHF. Written as DNA, the CDR3 is TGTGCCAGCAGAGACAGGGGTGGCAATCAGCCCCAGCATTTT.

The chain is built from TRBV5-1 and TRBJ2-1; D is unresolved. CDR1 and CDR2 (germline): SGHRS, YFSETQ. The V and J ends lost 6 bases and 1 base respectively, with 11 bases between them. The CDR3 consists of 14 residues. Here the CDR3 reads CASKVSGSYNEQFF. CDR3 coding DNA: TGCGCCAGCAAGGTGTCAGGATCCTACAATGAGCAGTTCTTC.